The clone carrying this T cell receptor beta chain occurred once. TCRdb's copy holds only in-frame clones and misses some; the assay was immunoSEQ multiplex PCR. The sample has some 10,000 clones, about 78% seen once. The CDR3 covers 12 residues. Trimming left V 0 bases short and J 6 bases short, with 5 bases between. Germline CDR1 is SGHTA and CDR2 is FQGNSA. The sample originates from a study of T cells after somatic rescue of genetic block. The sequence derives from a boy aged 5-17 years. V is TRBV7-2 and J is TRBJ2-5; D is ambiguous. The material sequenced was peripheral blood mononuclear cells (PBMCs). CDR3 bases: TGTGCCAGCAGCTTAGCAGGGCAGACCCAGTACTTC. It is translated as CASSLAGQTQYF.